This TCR beta chain was captured in a study of T cell changes during pregnancy in multiple sclerosis. Sequenced by immunoSEQ multiplex PCR; TCRdb stores in-frame clones only, minus some. The sample includes 40,000 to 60,000 clones, approximately 94% seen only once; the top ten take 4.5% to 5.5%. Germline V gene data show CDR1 as SQVTM and CDR2 as ANQGSEA. This CDR3 has 11 residues. V was cut by 3 bases and J by 11 bases, with 13 bases left in between. The TCR originated in a female donor with multiple sclerosis, enrolled in a pregnancy study. The chain has TRBV29-1 and TRBJ1-1; tentatively, D is TRBD1 (6 bases). Sequenced material: CD8+ T cells from peripheral blood mononuclear cells, taken before pregnancy. For the CDR3, the DNA is TGCAGCGTTGAGATTCAGGGGACGGCTTTCTTT. Translated: CSVEIQGTAFF.